This T cell receptor beta chain was observed in a study of T cells in Graves' hyperthyroidism and ophthalmopathy. The CDR3 regions of TCR beta were amplified from RNA transcripts. In the first-round RT-PCR of the TCR CDR3, the HTBI primer set was used. MiXCR was run by TCRdb on the multiplex PCR reads, yielding one entry per CDR3 protein. This table holds hundreds of thousands of distinct CDR3 sequences, 24% found once. Trimming took 1 base from V and 4 from J, leaving 7 bases between them. Germline CDR1 is MNHNS and CDR2 is SASEGT. The length of the CDR3 is 13 residues. The origin of this receptor is a woman younger than 45 with Graves' ophthalmopathy. Sequencing input: blood. This sequence joins TRBV6-1 and TRBJ1-1; possible D gene TRBD1, 5 bases. This CDR3 is CASSEGGITEAFF. The CDR3 DNA reads as TGTGCCAGCAGTGAAGGGGGGATCACTGAAGCTTTCTTT.